This T cell receptor (beta chain) was sequenced in a study of blood T cell repertoires in COVID-19. On the study more broadly: Sites in the United States, Italy and Spain provided acute and convalescent COVID-19 samples. Nucleic acid was either cDNA or gDNA, and it came from T cells, B-cell-depleted T cells, or PBMCs.

Clones were read by immunoSEQ multiplex PCR, and TCRdb kept only the in-frame ones, dropping some. The sample has more than 150,000 clones, around 82% seen once. CDR3 length: 13 residues. V lost 1 base to trimming and J lost 2 bases, with 5 bases between them. Germline loops: CDR1 SGHTA, CDR2 FQGNSA. This sequence was found in a man between 18 and 35 years old with active or convalescent COVID-19. The rearrangement links TRBV7-2 to TRBJ2-5, with no clear D. Sequenced: peripheral blood. Here the CDR3 reads CASSLEQQETQYF. CDR3 coding DNA: TGTGCCAGCAGCTTAGAACAGCAAGAGACCCAGTACTTC.